The next 22 T cell receptor beta chains were all read from a single sample in a study of shared T cell receptors in the human thymus. Clones were read by immunoSEQ multiplex PCR, and TCRdb kept only the in-frame ones, dropping some. The sample consists of hundreds of thousands of clones, about 90% of them appearing once. The sample was also reused in another study, on human thymus T cells.

The specimen sequenced was thymocytes. The receptor set was obtained from a boy in the first two years of life with a congenital heart defect.

The V gene is TRBV11-3, the J gene TRBJ2-7; 10 bases fit TRBD2. This CDR3 is built from 14 residues. Germline V gene lookup returns CDR1 SGHNT and CDR2 YENEEA. With V trimmed by 5 bases and J by 5 bases, 6 bases remained unmatched. CDR3 sequence reads: CASSAGTSVHEQYF. The CDR3 bases are TGTGCCAGCAGCGCCGGGACTAGCGTTCACGAGCAGTACTTC.

J is TRBJ2-7 and V is TRBV2, with D perhaps matching TRBD2 (5 bases). Trimming stripped 7 bases from V and 9 bases from J, with 19 bases between. This CDR3 has 13 amino acids. The germline gives CDR1 SNHLY, CDR2 FYNNEI. The CDR3 DNA follows: TGTGCCAGCAAAATGCCCGAGGGCAAGAGGCAGTACTTC. Translation gives CASKMPEGKRQYF.

This clone was seen more than once but under ten times. Here the CDR3 omits its conserved ending phenylalanine or tryptophan, so a read error is the likely source. The limits of the CDR3 on the DNA are not certain, so only TCRdb's listed CDR3 is given. The gene calls are TRBV5-8 and TRBJ1-4; the D segment call TRBD1 is taken from the table without a DNA check. The germline V gene encodes CDR1 SGHTS and CDR2 YDEGEE. The CDR3 extends over 10 residues, inclusive of both ends. CDR3: CASSLDGTGY.

V is TRBV6-4 and J is TRBJ1-1, with TRBD1 as a possible D gene (5 bases). The CDR3 consists of 13 residues. Trimming pared 3 bases from V and 3 bases from J, leaving 8 bases between. The V gene's germline CDR1 is MRHNA and CDR2 SNTAGT. The CDR3 coding sequence is TGTGCCAGCAGTGAAGGCAGGGACACTGAAGCTTTCTTT. It translates to CASSEGRDTEAFF.

This clone was seen only a few times. The chain recombines TRBV28 with TRBJ1-2; 7 positions agree with TRBD1. The CDR3 extends over 16 amino acids. J lost 1 base, V lost 5 bases, and 10 bases had no gene match. Germline lookup yields CDR1 MDHEN and CDR2 SYDVKM. The CDR3 DNA follows: TGTGCCAGCAGTCACACAGGGGCGCGAGATAACTATGGCTACACCTTC. Its protein is CASSHTGARDNYGYTF.

V gene TRBV14 combines with J gene TRBJ2-1; 13 nucleotides line up with TRBD2. The CDR3 sequence is 16 residues long. CDR1 is SGHDN, CDR2 FVKESK, per germline. Trimming cost V 4 bases and J 4 bases; bases outside gene matches: 4. The CDR3 protein is CASSLTSGGPYNEQFF. CDR3 nucleotides: TGTGCCAGCAGCCTGACTAGCGGGGGGCCTTACAATGAGCAGTTCTTC.

This chain links TRBV5-5 with TRBJ1-1; TRBD1 agrees at 9 bases. Trimming removed 4 bases from V and 8 bases from J; junction bases left unmatched: 6. This CDR3 is built from 13 residues. The germline CDR1 and CDR2 sequences are SGHKS and YYEKEE (reference sequence). The CDR3 sequence is CASSPTTGGEAFF. The CDR3 DNA sequence: TGTGCCAGCAGCCCAACTACAGGGGGCGAAGCTTTCTTT.

The rearrangement joins TRBV7-2 to TRBJ1-6; the D is unclear. V was cut by 4 bases and J by 6 bases, with 4 bases left in between. The CDR3 covers 12 residues. Germline CDR1 SGHTA, CDR2 FQGNSA. The CDR3 spells CASSSTNSPLHF. CDR3 in DNA: TGTGCCAGCAGCTCTACTAATTCACCCCTCCACTTT.

The V gene is TRBV9, the J gene TRBJ2-7; 12 bases align to TRBD2. V lost 4 bases, J lost 2 bases, and 4 bases stayed unmatched. The CDR3 covers 15 residues. The germline CDR1 and CDR2 sequences are SGDLS and YYNGEE. CDR3 in amino acids: CASSPRTSGAYEQYF. CDR3 DNA: TGTGCCAGCAGCCCGCGGACTAGCGGGGCCTACGAGCAGTACTTC.

CDR3 residues: CASNNAGSYNSPLHF. CDR3 bases: TGTGCCAGCAATAATGCGGGCTCCTATAATTCACCCCTCCACTTT. The J gene is TRBJ1-6, the V gene TRBV28; D gene ambiguous. CDR1 and CDR2 (germline): MDHEN, SYDVKM. Deletions cut 7 bases from V and 0 bases from J, with 10 bases between. The CDR3 is made up of 15 amino acids.

The rearrangement joins TRBV28 to TRBJ1-5; TRBD1 is a possible D gene (5 bases). Trimming removed 5 bases from V and 4 bases from J, with 21 bases in between. In germline, CDR1 is MDHEN, CDR2 SYDVKM. The CDR3 loop spans 17 amino acids. The CDR3: CASSKQYRDWRNQPQHF. The CDR3 region has the DNA TGTGCCAGCAGTAAACAATACCGGGACTGGAGAAATCAGCCCCAGCATTTT.

This clone was seen once. The CDR3 loop is CASSLTPQTPYGYTF. DNA of the CDR3: TGCGCCAGCAGCTTGACACCTCAAACCCCTTATGGCTACACCTTC. The V and J genes are TRBV5-1 and TRBJ1-2; D remains ambiguous. Germline V CDR1 and CDR2: SGHRS, YFSETQ. This CDR3 is built from 15 residues. Trimming stripped 1 base from V and 5 bases from J, with 15 bases between.

The rearrangement uses TRBV27 and TRBJ2-7, with TRBD2 matching over 11 bases. In germline, CDR1 is MNHEY, CDR2 SMNVEV (reference sequence). The J segment lost 2 bases and the V segment lost 2 bases, leaving 8 bases of the junction unmatched. CDR3 size: 17 residues. This CDR3 reads CASSLSMLAGGPYEQYF. The CDR3 coding sequence is TGTGCCAGCAGTTTAAGTATGCTAGCGGGAGGTCCCTACGAGCAGTACTTC.

V usage is TRBV7-9 and J usage is TRBJ2-7; tentative D call: TRBD2 (6 bases). The germline gives CDR1 SEHNR, CDR2 FQNEAQ (reference sequence). The CDR3 covers 17 residues. The germline V and J ends were trimmed by 3 bases and 5 bases, with 23 bases remaining between them. The CDR3 is CASSFSWGERPTDEQYF. In DNA form, the CDR3 reads TGTGCCAGCAGCTTCTCCTGGGGGGAGAGACCGACTGACGAGCAGTACTTC. Using reference TRBV7-9 and TRBJ2-7 for the parts outside the CDR3, the full variable domain is DTGVSQNPRHKITKRGQNVTFRCDPISEHNRLYWYRQTLGQGPEFLTYFQNEAQLEKSRLLSDRFSAERPKGSFSTLEIQRTEQGDSAMYLCASSFSWGERPTDEQYFGPGTRLTVT.

This clone was seen just once. The V gene is TRBV2, the J gene TRBJ1-2, with 10 nucleotides matching TRBD1. The germline V gene has CDR1 SNHLY and CDR2 FYNNEI. The V gene end was trimmed by 6 bases and the J gene end by 6 bases; junction bases not matched to a gene: 4. This CDR3 comprises 13 residues. In nucleotides, the CDR3 is TGTGCCAGCAGAGTGGGACAGGGGAATGGCTACACCTTC. It translates to CASRVGQGNGYTF.

The CDR3 sequence: CASSCTGEVFANTEAFF. In DNA form, the CDR3 reads TGTGCCAGCAGTTGTACCGGGGAGGTCTTTGCCAACACTGAAGCTTTCTTT. The chain links TRBV28 to TRBJ1-1; D call uncertain. Germline CDR1 is MDHEN and CDR2 is SYDVKM. The length of the CDR3 is 17 residues. V gave up 4 bases and J gave up 2 bases, with 20 bases separating them.

This clone was seen a handful of times. The chain joins TRBV5-1 to TRBJ1-1; a weak D match, TRBD1 (5 bases). This CDR3 has 17 residues. Germline V gene lookup returns CDR1 SGHRS and CDR2 YFSETQ. Deletions cut 0 bases from V and 4 bases from J, with 19 bases between. DNA of the CDR3: TGCGCCAGCAGCTTGGAGGATTTGAGACATAGGGGCACTGAAGCTTTCTTT. This gives the protein CASSLEDLRHRGTEAFF.

The chain joins TRBV6-5 to TRBJ2-7, with D possibly being TRBD1 (6 bases). The germline V and J ends were trimmed by 4 bases and 0 bases, with 13 bases remaining between them. Germline V lookup: CDR1 MNHEY, CDR2 SVGAGI. The CDR3 sequence is 15 residues long. This CDR3 reads CASSSDRFISYEQYF. The CDR3 nucleotides read TGTGCCAGCAGTTCCGACAGGTTTATCTCCTACGAGCAGTACTTC.

In its sample, this clone was seen once. The chain carries TRBV19 and TRBJ1-5, with 7 nucleotides matching TRBD1. The V and J ends lost 9 bases and 0 bases, in that order; junction bases with no gene match: 5. The CDR3 length is 14 residues. Germline assignment: CDR1 LNHDA and CDR2 SQIVND (reference sequence). CDR3 sequence: CASAGTDSNQPQHF. CDR3 DNA: TGTGCCAGCGCAGGGACAGATAGCAATCAGCCCCAGCATTTT. Full variable domain (rest looked up from reference TRBV19 and TRBJ1-5): DGGITQSPKYLFRKEGQNVTLSCEQNLNHDAMYWYRQDPGQGLRLIYYSQIVNDFQKGDIAEGYSVSREKKESFPLTVTSAQKNPTAFYLCASAGTDSNQPQHFGDGTRLSIL.

This clone was detected only once. The chain carries TRBV5-1 and TRBJ2-1; 7 nucleotides line up with TRBD2. The V gene's germline CDR1 is SGHRS and CDR2 YFSETQ. V shed 4 bases, J shed 6 bases, and the junction held 7 bases outside the gene matches. The CDR3 has 14 amino acids. DNA of the CDR3: TGCGCCAGCAGCGATCTAGCGGCTGCCAATGAGCAGTTCTTC. This gives the protein CASSDLAAANEQFF.

This clone was found once. The chain links TRBV4-3 to TRBJ1-1; D gene uncertain. V was clipped by 1 base and J by 1 base, with 7 bases between them. Germline V gives CDR1 LGHNA, CDR2 YSLEER. This CDR3 has 14 residues. The CDR3 DNA follows: TGCGCCAGCAGCCAAGCCCTAAGGAACACTGAAGCTTTCTTT. Translated: CASSQALRNTEAFF.

The gene calls are TRBV10-3 and TRBJ2-3; D ambiguous. Germline CDR1 ENHRY, CDR2 SYGVKD. The V end was cut by 6 bases, the J end by 4 bases, with 17 bases between. The CDR3 runs 15 residues. CDR3 protein: CAISDKHPPADTQYF. CDR3 in DNA: TGTGCCATCAGCGACAAACACCCCCCGGCAGATACGCAGTATTTT.